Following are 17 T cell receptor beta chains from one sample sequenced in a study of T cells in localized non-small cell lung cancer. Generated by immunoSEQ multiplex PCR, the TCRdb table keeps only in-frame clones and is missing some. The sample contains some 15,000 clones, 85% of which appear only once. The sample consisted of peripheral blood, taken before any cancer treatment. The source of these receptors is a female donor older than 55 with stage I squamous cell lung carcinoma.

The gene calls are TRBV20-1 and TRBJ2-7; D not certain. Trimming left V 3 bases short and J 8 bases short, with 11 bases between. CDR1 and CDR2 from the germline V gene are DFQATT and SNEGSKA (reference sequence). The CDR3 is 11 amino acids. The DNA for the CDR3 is TGCAGTGCTAGGGCCGATACGAAGCAGTACTTC. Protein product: CSARADTKQYF.

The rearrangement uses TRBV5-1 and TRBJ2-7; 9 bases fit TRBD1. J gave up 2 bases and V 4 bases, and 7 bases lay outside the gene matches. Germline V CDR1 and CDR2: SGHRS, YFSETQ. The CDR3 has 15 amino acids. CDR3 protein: CASSQTGQGPYEQYF. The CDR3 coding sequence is TGCGCCAGCAGCCAAACGGGACAGGGTCCCTACGAGCAGTACTTC.

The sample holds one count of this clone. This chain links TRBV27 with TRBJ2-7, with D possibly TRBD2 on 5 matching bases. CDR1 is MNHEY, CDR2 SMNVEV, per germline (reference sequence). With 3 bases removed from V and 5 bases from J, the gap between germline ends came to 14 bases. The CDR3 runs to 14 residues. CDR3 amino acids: CASSFSGFWNEQYF. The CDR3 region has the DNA TGTGCCAGCAGTTTTTCGGGGTTTTGGAACGAGCAGTACTTC.

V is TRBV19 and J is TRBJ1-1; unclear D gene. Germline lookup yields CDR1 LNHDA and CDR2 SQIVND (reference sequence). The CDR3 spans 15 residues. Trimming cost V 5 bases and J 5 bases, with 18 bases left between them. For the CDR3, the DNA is TGTGCCAGTAGTCTTGGGGTCCACCTTGAAACTGAAGCTTTCTTT. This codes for CASSLGVHLETEAFF.

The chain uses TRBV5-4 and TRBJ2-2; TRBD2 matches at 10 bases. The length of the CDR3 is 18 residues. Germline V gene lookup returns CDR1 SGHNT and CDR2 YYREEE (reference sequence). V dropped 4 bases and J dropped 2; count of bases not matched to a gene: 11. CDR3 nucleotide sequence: TGTGCCAGCAGCCCCGGAGCTAGCGGGGGCCGAAACACCGGGGAGCTGTTTTTT. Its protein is CASSPGASGGRNTGELFF.

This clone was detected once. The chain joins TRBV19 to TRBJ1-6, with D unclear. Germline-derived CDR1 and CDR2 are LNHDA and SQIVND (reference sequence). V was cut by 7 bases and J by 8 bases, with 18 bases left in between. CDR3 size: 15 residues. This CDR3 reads CASTMDPRPHSPLHF. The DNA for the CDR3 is TGTGCCAGTACCATGGATCCGCGACCTCATTCACCCCTCCACTTT.

The CDR3 region has the DNA TGCGCCAGCAGCCAAGCCCAGGGGCTAGCGAGTGAGCAGTTCTTC. This codes for CASSQAQGLASEQFF. This sequence joins TRBV4-1 and TRBJ2-1; the D gene could be TRBD1 or TRBD2 (6 bases each). The germline CDR1 and CDR2 sequences are MGHRA and YSYEKL. CDR3 length equals 15 residues. Trimming stripped 1 base from V and 9 bases from J, with 16 bases between.

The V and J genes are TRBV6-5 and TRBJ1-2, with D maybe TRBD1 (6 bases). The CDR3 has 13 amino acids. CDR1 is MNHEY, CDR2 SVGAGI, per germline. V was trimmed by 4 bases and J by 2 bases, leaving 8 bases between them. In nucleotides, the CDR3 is TGTGCCAGCAGTTCACAGGGAAACTATGGCTACACCTTC. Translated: CASSSQGNYGYTF.

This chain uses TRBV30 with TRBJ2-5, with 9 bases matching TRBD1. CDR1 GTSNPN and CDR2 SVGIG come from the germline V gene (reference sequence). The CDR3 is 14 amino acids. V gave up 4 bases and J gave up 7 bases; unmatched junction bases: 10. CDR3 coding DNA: TGTGCCTGGACCGGGGACAGGGAAGGAGGGACCCAGTACTTC. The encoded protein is CAWTGDREGGTQYF. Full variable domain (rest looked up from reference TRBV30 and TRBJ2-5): SQTIHQWPATLVQPVGSPLSLECTVEGTSNPNLYWYRQAAGRGLQLLFYSVGIGQISSEVPQNLSASRPQDRQFILSSKKLLLSDSGFYLCAWTGDREGGTQYFGPGTRLLVL.

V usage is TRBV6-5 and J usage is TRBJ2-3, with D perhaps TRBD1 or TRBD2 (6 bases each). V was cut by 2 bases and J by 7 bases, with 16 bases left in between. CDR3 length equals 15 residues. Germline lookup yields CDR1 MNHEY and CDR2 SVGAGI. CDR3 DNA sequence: TGTGCCAGCAGTTACGGGGGGCCTGAGACGAATACGCAGTATTTT. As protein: CASSYGGPETNTQYF.

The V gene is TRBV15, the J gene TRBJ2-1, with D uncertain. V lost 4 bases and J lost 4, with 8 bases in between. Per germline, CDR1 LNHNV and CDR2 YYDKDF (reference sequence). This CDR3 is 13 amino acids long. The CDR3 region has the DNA TGTGCCACCAGCAAGGACCCTTACAATGAGCAGTTCTTC. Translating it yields CATSKDPYNEQFF.

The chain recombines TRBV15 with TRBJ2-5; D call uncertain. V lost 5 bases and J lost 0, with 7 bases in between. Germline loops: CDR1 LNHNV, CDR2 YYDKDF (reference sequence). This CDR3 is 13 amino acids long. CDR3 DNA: TGTGCCACCAGCCCTGTGTACCAAGAGACCCAGTACTTC. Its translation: CATSPVYQETQYF.

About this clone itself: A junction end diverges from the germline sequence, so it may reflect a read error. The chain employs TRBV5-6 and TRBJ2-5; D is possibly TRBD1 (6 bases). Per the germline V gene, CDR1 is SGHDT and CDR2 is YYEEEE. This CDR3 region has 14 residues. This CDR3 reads CASGLVQGTETQYF. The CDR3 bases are TGTGCCAGCGGCTTGGTGCAGGGGACAGAGACCCAGTACTTC.

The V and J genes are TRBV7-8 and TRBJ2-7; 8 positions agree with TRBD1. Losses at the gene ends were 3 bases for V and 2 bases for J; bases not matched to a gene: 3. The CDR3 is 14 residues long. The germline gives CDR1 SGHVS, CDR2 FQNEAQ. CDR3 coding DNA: TGTGCCAGCAGCTTTAGGACAGGGACCTACGAGCAGTACTTC. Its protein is CASSFRTGTYEQYF.

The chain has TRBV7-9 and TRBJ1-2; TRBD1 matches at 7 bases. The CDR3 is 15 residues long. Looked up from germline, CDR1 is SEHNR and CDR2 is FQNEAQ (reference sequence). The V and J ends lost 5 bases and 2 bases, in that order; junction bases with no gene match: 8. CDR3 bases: TGTGCCAGCAGCGGGTTGACAGGGCCCAACTATGGCTACACCTTC. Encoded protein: CASSGLTGPNYGYTF. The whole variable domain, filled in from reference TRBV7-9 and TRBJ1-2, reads DTGVSQNPRHKITKRGQNVTFRCDPISEHNRLYWYRQTLGQGPEFLTYFQNEAQLEKSRLLSDRFSAERPKGSFSTLEIQRTEQGDSAMYLCASSGLTGPNYGYTFGSGTRLTVV.

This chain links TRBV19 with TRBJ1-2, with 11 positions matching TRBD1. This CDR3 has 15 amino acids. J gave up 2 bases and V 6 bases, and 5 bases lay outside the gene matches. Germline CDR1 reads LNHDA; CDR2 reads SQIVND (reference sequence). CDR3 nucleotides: TGTGCCAGTAGAAAGGACAGGGGGCTAAACTATGGCTACACCTTC. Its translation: CASRKDRGLNYGYTF.

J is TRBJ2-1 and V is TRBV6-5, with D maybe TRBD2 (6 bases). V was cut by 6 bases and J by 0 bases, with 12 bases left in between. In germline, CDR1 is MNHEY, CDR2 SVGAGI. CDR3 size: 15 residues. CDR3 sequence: CASSLQTSSYNEQFF. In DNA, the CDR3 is TGTGCCAGCAGCCTTCAGACTAGCTCCTACAATGAGCAGTTCTTC.